The 9 T cell receptor beta chains below were found in one sample sequenced in a study of blood T cell repertoires in COVID-19. Here immunoSEQ multiplex PCR was the method, and the copy in TCRdb shows in-frame clones only, minus some. The sample records approximately 260,000 clones, 75% to 90% being singletons. The sample comprised peripheral blood. These TCRs come from a human donor in a cohort sampled during active COVID-19.

This sequence joins TRBV18 and TRBJ2-2, with 7 bases identical to TRBD1. This CDR3 is 18 amino acids long. Unmatched junction bases numbered 18, after V lost 4 bases and J lost 7 bases. CDR1 KGHSH and CDR2 LQKENI come from the germline V gene. CDR3 amino acids: CASSQNIRDRNPHGELFF. The DNA for the CDR3 is TGTGCCAGCTCACAGAATATCCGGGACAGAAACCCACACGGGGAGCTGTTTTTT.

The rearrangement joins TRBV6-5 to TRBJ2-1, with a possible D match to TRBD2 (7 bases). The CDR3 is 14 amino acids. Trimming pared 6 bases from V and 9 bases from J, leaving 18 bases between. The V gene's germline CDR1 is MNHEY and CDR2 SVGAGI. The CDR3 reads CASSREGGALEQFF. For the CDR3, the DNA is TGTGCCAGCAGCCGTGAGGGGGGGGCTCTTGAGCAGTTCTTC.

The chain uses TRBV28 and TRBJ1-2; TRBD1 matches 7 bases. J was trimmed by 2 bases and V by 9 bases; bases with no gene match: 9. CDR3 size: 14 residues. CDR1 is MDHEN, CDR2 SYDVKM, per germline. CDR3 in DNA: TGTGCCAGTTCGGACAGGCAGGCAAACTATGGCTACACCTTC. It encodes CASSDRQANYGYTF.

The V and J genes are TRBV19 and TRBJ1-3; 11 bases align to TRBD1. V dropped 8 bases and J dropped 1; count of bases not matched to a gene: 19. The CDR3 contains 20 residues. Germline V gives CDR1 LNHDA, CDR2 SQIVND (reference sequence). The CDR3 spells CASAGTPGQGVSISGNTIYF. In nucleotides, the CDR3 is TGTGCCAGTGCCGGTACTCCGGGACAGGGGGTTTCCATTTCTGGAAACACCATATATTTT.

The chain recombines TRBV19 with TRBJ1-2; D is ambiguous. Trimming pared 6 bases from V and 3 bases from J, leaving 14 bases between. This CDR3 is 14 amino acids long. Germline-derived CDR1 and CDR2 are LNHDA and SQIVND (reference sequence). Written as DNA, the CDR3 is TGTGCCAGTAGCCCCGGGGTAATCCACTATGGCTACACCTTC. This sequence encodes CASSPGVIHYGYTF.

This clone was seen a handful of times. This chain uses TRBV27 with TRBJ2-1, with D possibly TRBD1 on 6 matching bases. The CDR3 is 14 residues long. The germline gives CDR1 MNHEY, CDR2 SMNVEV (reference sequence). Trimming shortened V by 9 bases and J by 9 bases, and 21 bases separated the two germline ends. CDR3 amino acids: CASSKGDLIGEQFF. DNA of the CDR3: TGTGCCAGTTCGAAGGGGGACCTCATTGGTGAGCAGTTCTTC.

This clone was picked up a small number of times. The chain carries TRBV5-5 and TRBJ2-7, with 7 bases lining up with TRBD1. Trimming removed 0 bases from V and 4 bases from J; junction bases left unmatched: 4. This CDR3 is built from 14 residues. The germline gives CDR1 SGHKS, CDR2 YYEKEE (reference sequence). The chain's CDR3 is CASSLVRGQYEQYF. The CDR3 DNA reads TGTGCCAGCAGCTTGGTGAGGGGGCAATACGAGCAGTACTTC.

V usage is TRBV7-9 and J usage is TRBJ2-5, with a weak D call TRBD2 (5 bases). CDR3 length: 13 amino acids. The germline gives CDR1 SEHNR, CDR2 FQNEAQ (reference sequence). V was clipped by 3 bases and J by 5 bases, with 10 bases between them. The chain's CDR3 is CASSFGPGETQYF. CDR3 in DNA: TGTGCCAGCAGCTTCGGACCGGGGGAGACCCAGTACTTC. Full variable domain (missing parts from reference TRBV7-9 and TRBJ2-5): DTGVSQNPRHKITKRGQNVTFRCDPISEHNRLYWYRQTLGQGPEFLTYFQNEAQLEKSRLLSDRFSAERPKGSFSTLEIQRTEQGDSAMYLCASSFGPGETQYFGPGTRLLVL.

The CDR3 coding sequence is TGTGCCAGCAGACGACGGGGGGCACGCGAAAAACTGTTTTTT. Residues: CASRRRGAREKLFF. The V and J genes are TRBV7-2 and TRBJ1-4; D might be TRBD1 (6 bases). CDR1 and CDR2 from the germline V gene are SGHTA and FQGNSA. CDR3 length: 14 amino acids. Trimming cost V 6 bases and J 8 bases, with 16 bases left between them.